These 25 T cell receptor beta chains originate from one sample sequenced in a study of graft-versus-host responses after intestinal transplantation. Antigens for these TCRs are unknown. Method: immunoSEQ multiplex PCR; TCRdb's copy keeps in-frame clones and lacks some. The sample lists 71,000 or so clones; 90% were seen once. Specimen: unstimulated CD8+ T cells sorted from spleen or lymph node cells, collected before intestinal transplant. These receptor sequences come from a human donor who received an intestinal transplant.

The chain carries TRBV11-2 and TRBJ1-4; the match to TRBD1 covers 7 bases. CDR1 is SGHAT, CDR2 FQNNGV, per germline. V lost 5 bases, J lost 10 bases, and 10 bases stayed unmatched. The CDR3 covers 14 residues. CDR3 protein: CASSGTGEVGKLFF. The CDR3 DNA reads TGTGCCAGCAGCGGTACAGGGGAGGTGGGAAAACTGTTTTTT. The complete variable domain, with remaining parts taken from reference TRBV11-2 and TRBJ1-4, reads EAGVAQSPRYKIIEKRQSVAFWCNPISGHATLYWYQQILGQGPKLLIQFQNNGVVDDSQLPKDRFSAERLKGVDSTLKIQPAKLEDSAVYLCASSGTGEVGKLFFGSGTQLSVL.

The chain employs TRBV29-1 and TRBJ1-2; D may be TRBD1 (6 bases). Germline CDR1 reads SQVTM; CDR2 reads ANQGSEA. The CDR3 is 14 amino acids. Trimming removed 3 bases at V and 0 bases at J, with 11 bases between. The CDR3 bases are TGCAGCGTTGACCCGACAGGCTCTAACTATGGCTACACCTTC. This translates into CSVDPTGSNYGYTF.

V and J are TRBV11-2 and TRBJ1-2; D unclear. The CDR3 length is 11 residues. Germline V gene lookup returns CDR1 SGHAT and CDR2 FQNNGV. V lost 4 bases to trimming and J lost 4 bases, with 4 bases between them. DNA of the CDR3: TGTGCCAGCAGCTCGGTCTATGGCTACACCTTC. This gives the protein CASSSVYGYTF. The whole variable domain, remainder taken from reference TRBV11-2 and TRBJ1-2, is EAGVAQSPRYKIIEKRQSVAFWCNPISGHATLYWYQQILGQGPKLLIQFQNNGVVDDSQLPKDRFSAERLKGVDSTLKIQPAKLEDSAVYLCASSSVYGYTFGSGTRLTVV.

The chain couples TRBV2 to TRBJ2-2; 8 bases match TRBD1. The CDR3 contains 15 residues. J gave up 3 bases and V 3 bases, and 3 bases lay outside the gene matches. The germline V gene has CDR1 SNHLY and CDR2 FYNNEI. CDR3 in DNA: TGTGCCAGCAGTGAGGGCAGGGGGCACACCGGGGAGCTGTTTTTT. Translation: CASSEGRGHTGELFF.

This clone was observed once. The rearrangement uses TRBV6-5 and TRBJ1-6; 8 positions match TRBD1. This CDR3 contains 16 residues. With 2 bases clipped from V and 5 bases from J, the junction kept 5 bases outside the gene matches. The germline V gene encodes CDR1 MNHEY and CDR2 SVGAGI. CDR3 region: CASSYNGQGDNSPLHF. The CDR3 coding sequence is TGTGCCAGCAGTTACAACGGACAGGGTGATAATTCACCCCTCCACTTT.

This CDR3 is CASSYRVGASNQPQHF. CDR3 nucleotides: TGTGCCAGCAGTTACCGTGTGGGGGCTAGCAATCAGCCCCAGCATTTT. This chain connects TRBV6-6 to TRBJ1-5, with a tentative D call TRBD1 (6 bases). Trimming cost V 2 bases and J 0 bases, with 11 bases left between them. Germline V gene data show CDR1 as MNHNY and CDR2 as SVGAGI (reference sequence). CDR3 size: 16 residues.

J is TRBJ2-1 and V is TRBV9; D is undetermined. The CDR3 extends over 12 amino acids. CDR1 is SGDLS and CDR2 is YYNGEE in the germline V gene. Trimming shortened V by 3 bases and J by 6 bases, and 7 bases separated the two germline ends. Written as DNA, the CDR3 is TGTGCCAGCAGCGCCCTACCCAATGAGCAGTTCTTC. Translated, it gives CASSALPNEQFF.

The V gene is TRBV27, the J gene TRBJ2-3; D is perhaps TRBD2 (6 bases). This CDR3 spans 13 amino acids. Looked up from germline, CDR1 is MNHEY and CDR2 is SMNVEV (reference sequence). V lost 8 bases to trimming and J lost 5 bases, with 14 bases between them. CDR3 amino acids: CASARGAGDTQYF. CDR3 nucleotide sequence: TGTGCCAGCGCTCGGGGAGCGGGAGATACGCAGTATTTT.

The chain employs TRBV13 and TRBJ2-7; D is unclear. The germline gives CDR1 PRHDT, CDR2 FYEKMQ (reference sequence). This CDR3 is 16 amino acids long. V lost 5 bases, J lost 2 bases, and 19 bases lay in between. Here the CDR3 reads CASSPQLLGQTYEQYF. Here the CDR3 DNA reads TGTGCCAGCAGCCCCCAATTATTGGGCCAGACCTACGAGCAGTACTTC. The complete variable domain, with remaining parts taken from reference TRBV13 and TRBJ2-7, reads AAGVIQSPRHLIKEKRETATLKCYPIPRHDTVYWYQQGPGQDPQFLISFYEKMQSDKGSIPDRFSAQQFSDYHSELNMSSLELGDSALYFCASSPQLLGQTYEQYFGPGTRLTVT.

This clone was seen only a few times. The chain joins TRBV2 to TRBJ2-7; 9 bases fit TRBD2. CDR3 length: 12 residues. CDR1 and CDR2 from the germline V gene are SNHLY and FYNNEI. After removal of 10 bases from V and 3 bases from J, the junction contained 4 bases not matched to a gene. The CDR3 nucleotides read TGTGCCATCCAGCGGGGGGACTACGAGCAGTACTTC. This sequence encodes CAIQRGDYEQYF.

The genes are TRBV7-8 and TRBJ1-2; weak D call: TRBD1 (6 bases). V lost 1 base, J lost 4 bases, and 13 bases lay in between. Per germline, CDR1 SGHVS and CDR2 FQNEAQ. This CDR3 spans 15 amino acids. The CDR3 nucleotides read TGTGCCAGCAGCTTAGAGTCAGGGGTTGGCTATGGCTACACCTTC. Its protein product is CASSLESGVGYGYTF.

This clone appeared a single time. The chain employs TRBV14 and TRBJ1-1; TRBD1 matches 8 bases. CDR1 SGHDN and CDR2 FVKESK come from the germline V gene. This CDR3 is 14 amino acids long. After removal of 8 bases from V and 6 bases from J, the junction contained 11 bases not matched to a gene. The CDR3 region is CASLATGQGAEAFF. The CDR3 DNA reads TGTGCCAGCCTAGCCACCGGACAGGGCGCTGAAGCTTTCTTT.

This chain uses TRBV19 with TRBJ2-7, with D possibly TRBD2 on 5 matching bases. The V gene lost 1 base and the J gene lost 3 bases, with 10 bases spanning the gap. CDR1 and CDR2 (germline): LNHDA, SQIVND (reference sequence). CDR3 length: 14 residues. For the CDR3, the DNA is TGTGCCAGTAGTATAGTAGGGAGCAACTACGAGCAGTACTTC. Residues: CASSIVGSNYEQYF. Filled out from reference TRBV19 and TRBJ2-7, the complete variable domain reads DGGITQSPKYLFRKEGQNVTLSCEQNLNHDAMYWYRQDPGQGLRLIYYSQIVNDFQKGDIAEGYSVSREKKESFPLTVTSAQKNPTAFYLCASSIVGSNYEQYFGPGTRLTVT.

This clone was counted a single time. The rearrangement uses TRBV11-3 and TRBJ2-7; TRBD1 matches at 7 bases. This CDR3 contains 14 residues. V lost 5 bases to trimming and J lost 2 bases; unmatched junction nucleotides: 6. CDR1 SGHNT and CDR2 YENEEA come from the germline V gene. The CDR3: CASSQTGLTYEQYF. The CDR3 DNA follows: TGTGCCAGCAGCCAGACAGGGCTAACCTACGAGCAGTACTTC. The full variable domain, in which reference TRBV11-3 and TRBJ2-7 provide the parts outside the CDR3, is EAGVVQSPRYKIIEKKQPVAFWCNPISGHNTLYWYLQNLGQGPELLIRYENEEAVDDSQLPKDRFSAERLKGVDSTLKIQPAELGDSAVYLCASSQTGLTYEQYFGPGTRLTVT.

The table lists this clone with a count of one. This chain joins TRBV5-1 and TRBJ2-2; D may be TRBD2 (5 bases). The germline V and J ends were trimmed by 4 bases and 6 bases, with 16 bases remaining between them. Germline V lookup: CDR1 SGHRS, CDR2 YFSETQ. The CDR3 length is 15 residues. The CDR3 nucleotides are TGCGCCAGCAGCCCCCCCGCCTTCGGGGCCGGGGAGCTGTTTTTT. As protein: CASSPPAFGAGELFF.

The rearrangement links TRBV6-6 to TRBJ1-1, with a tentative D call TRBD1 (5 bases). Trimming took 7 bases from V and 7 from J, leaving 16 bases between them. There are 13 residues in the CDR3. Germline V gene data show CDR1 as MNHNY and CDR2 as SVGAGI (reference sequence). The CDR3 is CASTHGGGDEAFF. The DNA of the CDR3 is TGTGCCAGCACCCATGGCGGGGGGGATGAAGCTTTCTTT.

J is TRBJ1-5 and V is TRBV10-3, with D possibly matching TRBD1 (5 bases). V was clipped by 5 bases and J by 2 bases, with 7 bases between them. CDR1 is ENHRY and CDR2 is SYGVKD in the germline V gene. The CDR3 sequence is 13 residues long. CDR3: CAISTQGNQPQHF. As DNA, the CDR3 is TGTGCCATCAGTACACAGGGCAATCAGCCCCAGCATTTT.

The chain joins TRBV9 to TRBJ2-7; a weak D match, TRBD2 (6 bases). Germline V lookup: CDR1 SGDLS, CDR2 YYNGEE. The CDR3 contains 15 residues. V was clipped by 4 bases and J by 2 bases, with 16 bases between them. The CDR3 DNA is TGTGCCAGCAGCCTCTCCGGGACTGCAGCCTACGAGCAGTACTTC. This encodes CASSLSGTAAYEQYF.

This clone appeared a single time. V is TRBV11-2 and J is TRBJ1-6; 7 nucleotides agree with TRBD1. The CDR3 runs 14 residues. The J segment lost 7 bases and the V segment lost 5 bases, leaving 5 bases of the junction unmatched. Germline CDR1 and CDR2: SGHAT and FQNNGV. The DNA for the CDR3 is TGTGCCAGCAGCCCGGGACAGAAAAATTCACCCCTCCACTTT. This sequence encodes CASSPGQKNSPLHF. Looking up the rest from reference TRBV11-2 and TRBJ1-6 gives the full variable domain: EAGVAQSPRYKIIEKRQSVAFWCNPISGHATLYWYQQILGQGPKLLIQFQNNGVVDDSQLPKDRFSAERLKGVDSTLKIQPAKLEDSAVYLCASSPGQKNSPLHFGNGTRLTVT.

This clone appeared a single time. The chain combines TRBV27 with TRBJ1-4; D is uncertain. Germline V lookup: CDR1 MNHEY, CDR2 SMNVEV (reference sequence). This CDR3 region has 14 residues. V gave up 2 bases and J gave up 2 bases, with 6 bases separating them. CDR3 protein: CASSLTGTNEKLFF. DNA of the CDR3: TGTGCCAGCAGTTTAACGGGGACTAATGAAAAACTGTTTTTT.

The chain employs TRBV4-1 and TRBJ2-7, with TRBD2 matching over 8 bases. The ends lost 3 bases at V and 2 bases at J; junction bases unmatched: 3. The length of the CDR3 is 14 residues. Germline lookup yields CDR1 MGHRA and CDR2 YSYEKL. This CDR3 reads CASSQAGGAYEQYF. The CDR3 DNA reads TGCGCCAGCAGCCAGGCGGGGGGCGCCTACGAGCAGTACTTC.

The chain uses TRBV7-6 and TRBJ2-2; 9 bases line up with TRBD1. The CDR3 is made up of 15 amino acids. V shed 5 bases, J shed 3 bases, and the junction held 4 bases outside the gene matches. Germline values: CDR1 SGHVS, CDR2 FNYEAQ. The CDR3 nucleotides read TGTGCCAGCAGCCCGCGGACAGGGGACACCGGGGAGCTGTTTTTT. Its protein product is CASSPRTGDTGELFF.

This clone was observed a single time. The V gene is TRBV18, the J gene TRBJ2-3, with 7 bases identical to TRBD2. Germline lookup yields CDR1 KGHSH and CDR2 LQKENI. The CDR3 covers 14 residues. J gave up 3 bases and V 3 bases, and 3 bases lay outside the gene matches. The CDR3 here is CASSPPSGTDTQYF. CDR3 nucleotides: TGTGCCAGCTCACCTCCTAGCGGTACAGATACGCAGTATTTT.

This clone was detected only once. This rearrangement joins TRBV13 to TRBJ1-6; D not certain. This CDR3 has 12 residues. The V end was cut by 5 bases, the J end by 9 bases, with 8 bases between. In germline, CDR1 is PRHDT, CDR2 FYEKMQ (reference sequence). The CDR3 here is CASSGSASPLHF. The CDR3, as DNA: TGTGCCAGCAGCGGCTCCGCTTCACCCCTCCACTTT.

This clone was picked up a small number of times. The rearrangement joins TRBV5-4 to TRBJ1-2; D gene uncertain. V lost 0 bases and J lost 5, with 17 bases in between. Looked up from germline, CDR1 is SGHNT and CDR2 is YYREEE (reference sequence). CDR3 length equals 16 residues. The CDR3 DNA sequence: TGTGCCAGCAGCTTGGCAGGCATAGAGCCCCTATATGGCTACACCTTC. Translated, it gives CASSLAGIEPLYGYTF.